This T cell receptor beta chain appears in the sequencing data of a study of T cell responses to AZD1222 COVID-19 vaccine. Study outcomes and limitations: Without day 14 samples, only post-peak T cell repertoires were studied.

Some clones are missing from TCRdb's copy, which holds only in-frame ones; the method was immunoSEQ multiplex PCR. This sample yields around 160,000 clones, of which 75% to 90% are seen a single time; about 4% belongs to the top ten. With regard to this clone: What it binds is unknown.

The sequence came from an adult in good health. Sequenced here: peripheral blood, sampled on day 0 of MenACWY control vaccination.

DNA for the CDR3: TGTGCCAGCAGTTGCCCGGGACGGCCAGAATATAGCAATCAGCCCCAGCATTTT. Translation gives CASSCPGRPEYSNQPQHF. J is TRBJ1-5 and V is TRBV6-4, with D maybe TRBD1 (5 bases). The CDR3 is made up of 18 amino acids. From germline, CDR1 is MRHNA and CDR2 SNTAGT. The V and J ends lost 5 bases and 0 bases respectively, with 20 bases between them.